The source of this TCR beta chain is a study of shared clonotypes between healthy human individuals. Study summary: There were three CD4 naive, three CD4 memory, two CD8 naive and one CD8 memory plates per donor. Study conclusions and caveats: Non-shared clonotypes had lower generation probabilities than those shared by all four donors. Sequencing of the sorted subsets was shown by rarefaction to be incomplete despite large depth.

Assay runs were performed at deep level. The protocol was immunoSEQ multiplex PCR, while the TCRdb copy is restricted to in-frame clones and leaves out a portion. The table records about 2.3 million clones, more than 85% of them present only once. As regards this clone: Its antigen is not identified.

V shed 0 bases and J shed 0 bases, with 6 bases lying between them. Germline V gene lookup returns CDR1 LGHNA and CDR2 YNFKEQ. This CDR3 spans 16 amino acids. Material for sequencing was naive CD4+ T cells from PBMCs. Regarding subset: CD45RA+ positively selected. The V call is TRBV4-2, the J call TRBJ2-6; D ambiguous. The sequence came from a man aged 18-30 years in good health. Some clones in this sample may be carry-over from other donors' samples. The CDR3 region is CASSQESVSGANVLTF. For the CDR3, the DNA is TGTGCCAGCAGCCAAGAGTCCGTCTCTGGGGCCAACGTCCTGACTTTC.